These 8 T cell receptor beta chains share one sample of origin, sequenced in a study of human T cells and chemical hapten exposure. As to time point: patch test 1, 2 weeks after DPC sensitization. Treatment described: therapeutic diphenylcyclopropenone sensitization with weekly scalp DPC. TCRdb used MiXCR to reprocess the RACE reads, holding one entry per CDR3 protein. The sample records tens of thousands of distinct CDR3 sequences, approximately 35% being singletons. Sequenced here: whole blood, sampled in connection with sensitization to the hapten diphenylcyclopropenone (DPC). Receptors were obtained from a man between 35 and 55 years old with alopecia areata. Some clones in this sample may be carry-over from other donors' samples.

This sequence joins TRBV5-6 and TRBJ1-5; 11 bases fit TRBD1. V was clipped by 3 bases and J by 2 bases; unmatched bases: 10. CDR3 size: 18 residues. CDR1 is SGHDT and CDR2 is YYEEEE in the germline V gene. CDR3 DNA: TGTGCCAGCAGCTCCTTCCGGACAGGGGGCATGGGCAATCAGCCCCAGCATTTT. Its protein product is CASSSFRTGGMGNQPQHF.

The chain carries TRBV11-3 and TRBJ2-5; a possible D gene is TRBD2 (6 bases). From germline, CDR1 is SGHNT and CDR2 YENEEA. This CDR3 is built from 14 residues. Trimming pared 1 base from V and 2 bases from J, leaving 8 bases between. The CDR3 sequence is CASSLGGVQETQYF. The CDR3 DNA reads TGTGCCAGCAGCTTAGGGGGGGTACAAGAGACCCAGTACTTC.

This clonotype has only a few counts. This CDR3 reads CASSWATGPGGNQPQHF. The CDR3 DNA sequence: TGTGCCAGCAGCTGGGCCACCGGGCCAGGGGGCAATCAGCCCCAGCATTTT. The V and J genes are TRBV5-8 and TRBJ1-5, with D possibly matching TRBD1 (6 bases). CDR1 and CDR2 (germline): SGHTS, YDEGEE. Trimming cost V 3 bases and J 2 bases, with 18 bases left between them. The CDR3 has 17 amino acids.

The CDR3 spells CSAMESGADTQYF. The DNA of the CDR3 is TGCAGTGCTATGGAGTCGGGAGCAGATACGCAGTATTTT. The J gene is TRBJ2-3, the V gene TRBV20-1; TRBD2 is a possible D gene (6 bases). The CDR3 length is 13 residues. Germline V gene lookup returns CDR1 DFQATT and CDR2 SNEGSKA (reference sequence). Trimming shortened V by 4 bases and J by 4 bases, and 12 bases separated the two germline ends.

This chain links TRBV12-3 or TRBV12-4 with TRBJ2-3, with a tentative D call TRBD1 (6 bases). The CDR3 has 14 amino acids. The ends were cut back, 6 bases at V and 2 bases at J, with 12 bases in the middle. DNA of the CDR3: TGTGCCAGCAGGGAGGACAGACCCACAGATACGCAGTATTTT. Its translation is CASREDRPTDTQYF.

The rearrangement links TRBV12-3 or TRBV12-4 to TRBJ2-3, with 11 positions matching TRBD2. The CDR3 has 16 amino acids. J gave up 1 base and V 6 bases, and 6 bases lay outside the gene matches. The CDR3: CASSSPGLAGTDTQYF. The CDR3 DNA reads as TGTGCCAGCAGCAGCCCGGGACTAGCGGGCACAGATACGCAGTATTTT.

The CDR3 region has the DNA TGCGCCAGCAGCTTGGTTCCAGGGGGGATCACTGAAGCTTTCTTT. Translating it yields CASSLVPGGITEAFF. The chain recombines TRBV5-1 with TRBJ1-1, with 7 bases aligning to TRBD1. The germline gives CDR1 SGHRS, CDR2 YFSETQ. The length of the CDR3 is 15 residues. The V gene end was trimmed by 0 bases and the J gene end by 4 bases; junction bases not matched to a gene: 6.

This clonotype was recorded once. The chain is built from TRBV28 and TRBJ2-3; TRBD2 aligns across 7 bases. Germline V lookup: CDR1 MDHEN, CDR2 SYDVKM. The J segment lost 6 bases and the V segment lost 8 bases, leaving 11 bases of the junction unmatched. The CDR3 has 14 residues. The CDR3, as DNA: TGTGCCAGCGAACCGGCGGGAGCGTGGGATACGCAGTATTTT. This sequence encodes CASEPAGAWDTQYF.